Listed below are T cell receptor beta chains from one sample, sequenced in a study of blood T cell repertoires in COVID-19. TCRdb's table, derived via immunoSEQ multiplex PCR, lists solely in-frame clones and lacks some. The sample records some 69,000 clones, 75% to 85% being singletons. Source material: peripheral blood. Receptor source: a woman in her 70s with acute or convalescent COVID-19. CDR3s include the opening cysteine and the closing phenylalanine or tryptophan. The order of the fields is V gene, clone size, J gene, CDR3 protein. Where a row states a size, it is once, few, many or the class of an expanded clone; other rows omit it.

TRBV15	.	TRBJ2-7	CATSRAFHRQGDEQYF
TRBV27	.	TRBJ1-2	CASRGTGRHYGYTF
TRBV10-3	.	TRBJ2-7	CATQGGQGTIITYEQYF
TRBV19	.	TRBJ2-1	CASTMRVSGSSSNEQFF
TRBV10-3	.	TRBJ1-5	CAISEDGVPNQPQHF
TRBV30	.	TRBJ2-7	CAWTDPRGTYEQYF
TRBV28	once	TRBJ2-3	CASSSGDTQYF
TRBV3-1/TRBV3-2	.	TRBJ1-1	CASSSVTTDRNTEAFF
TRBV6-6	.	TRBJ1-2	CASTTQRLRVEGYTF
TRBV27	.	TRBJ1-1	CASSLPGTVNTEAFF